This T cell receptor beta chain was retrieved from a study of OX40 agonist ivuxolimab in advanced cancers. Across the whole study: Dosing consisted of intravenous ivuxolimab at 0.01 to 10 mg/kg every 2 weeks. Whole-study findings and limits: Relative to CD4+ cells, CD8+ T cells on average had more expanded clones.

Exclusion of a patient followed from autoimmune disease history or systemic immunosuppression. TCRdb's copy holds only in-frame clones and misses some; the assay was immunoSEQ multiplex PCR. The sample holds about 130,000 clones, 90% seen once. About this clone: Its antigen is as yet unknown.

Germline assignment: CDR1 SGHRS and CDR2 YFSETQ. Germline trimming cut 1 base from V and 5 bases from J; bases unmatched to any gene: 5. The CDR3 is 15 amino acids. V and J are TRBV5-1 and TRBJ2-3; 9 nucleotides line up with TRBD2. The sequencing here drew on CD4+ or CD8+ T cells sorted from blood, taken in a trial of the OX40 agonist ivuxolimab. The clonotype was recovered from an adult with an advanced solid tumor such as melanoma, head and neck, liver or kidney cancer. The CDR3 here is CASSLIAGAVDTQYF. The CDR3, as DNA: TGCGCCAGCAGCTTGATAGCGGGAGCGGTAGATACGCAGTATTTT.